Each of the 11 T cell receptor beta chains below was sequenced from the same sample in a study of Graves' ophthalmopathy and Graves' hyperthyroidism. RNA transcripts yielded amplified TCR beta CDR3 regions. HTBI primers were employed in first-round RT-PCR, then a second-round multiplex PCR followed. TCRdb reanalysed the multiplex PCR reads using MiXCR and keeps one entry per CDR3 protein. Of over a million distinct CDR3 sequences in the sample, roughly two fifths are singletons; the top ten hold approximately 12%. Sequenced material: peripheral blood or thyroid tissue (not recorded which). Source of these receptors: an adult man with Graves' hyperthyroidism.

The chain employs TRBV6-1 and TRBJ2-5, with 9 bases fitting TRBD2. V was pared by 2 bases and J by 5 bases, with 6 bases of the junction left unmatched. The CDR3 is 15 residues long. Germline CDR1 and CDR2: MNHNS and SASEGT. The CDR3 is CASSERAGGRETQYF. The CDR3 nucleotides read TGTGCCAGCAGTGAACGAGCGGGAGGCAGGGAGACCCAGTACTTC.

This clonotype was counted at least ten times. V usage is TRBV2 and J usage is TRBJ1-3; no reliable D call. The V end lost 3 bases, the J end lost 0 bases, and 9 bases lay between the germline ends. Per germline, CDR1 SNHLY and CDR2 FYNNEI. The CDR3 contains 15 residues. CDR3 residues: CASSEMGNSGNTIYF. The CDR3 nucleotides read TGTGCCAGCAGTGAGATGGGGAACTCTGGAAACACCATATATTTT.

As to this clonotype: A much larger clone lies one base from this, so it may be a read error. The gene calls are TRBV11-2 and TRBJ2-7; a weak D match, TRBD1 (6 bases). The CDR3 covers 15 residues. Germline V gene lookup returns CDR1 SGHAT and CDR2 FQNNGV. The V end was cut by 5 bases, the J end by 5 bases, with 19 bases between. In DNA, the CDR3 is TGTGCCAGCAGCACCTCGTCAGGGACAAACCACGAGCAGTACTTC. This gives the protein CASSTSSGTNHEQYF.

Remarks on this clonotype: Relative to the germline gene, one junction end is altered; a read error may explain this. The gene calls are TRBV10-2 and TRBJ1-2; D possibly corresponds to TRBD1 (5 bases). Germline V gene lookup returns CDR1 WSHSY and CDR2 SAAADI. CDR3 size: 15 residues. The CDR3 DNA follows: TGTGCCAGCAGTGAAAGAGGGGCAGGACACTATGGCTACACCTTC. This translates into CASSERGAGHYGYTF.

This clonotype was detected ten times or more. At one end, the junction sequence differs from germline, possibly due to a read error. CDR3 sequence reads: CASRLGPNSYEQYF. The CDR3 DNA reads as TGTGCCAGCAGGTTGGGACCGAACTCCTACGAGCAGTACTTC. This chain links TRBV5-6 with TRBJ2-7; the D call may be TRBD1 or TRBD2 (5 bases each). Germline loops: CDR1 SGHDT, CDR2 YYEEEE. The CDR3 has 14 residues.

Remarks on this clonotype: A read error may account for a junction end that differs from germline. The chain couples TRBV4-1 to TRBJ1-5; no firm D call. In germline, CDR1 is MGHRA, CDR2 YSYEKL. The CDR3 extends over 15 amino acids. The CDR3 nucleotides are TGTGCCAGCAGCCACATATATAGGAGCAATCAGCCCCAGCATTTT. This sequence encodes CASSHIYRSNQPQHF.

For this clonotype: A read error may explain this, as a much larger clone is one base away. The chain combines TRBV7-9 with TRBJ2-5; D gene uncertain. Trimming cost V 6 bases and J 2 bases, with 10 bases left between them. The CDR3 has 13 residues. Germline CDR1 is SEHNR and CDR2 is FQNEAQ (reference sequence). The CDR3 is CASRQREQETQYF. CDR3 coding DNA: TGTGCCAGCAGACAGAGAGAACAAGAGACCCAGTACTTC.

This clonotype was detected many times. The chain joins TRBV20-1 to TRBJ1-3; D is possibly TRBD1 (5 bases). The CDR3 covers 15 residues. The V and J ends lost 3 bases and 2 bases respectively, with 14 bases between them. Germline V CDR1 and CDR2: DFQATT, SNEGSKA (reference sequence). DNA for the CDR3: TGCAGTGCTAGGGACATGCGGACGGCTGGAAACACCATATATTTT. It encodes CSARDMRTAGNTIYF.

The DNA of the CDR3 is TGTGCCAGTAGTAAACGGGACAGGGAAATGGGTTATGGCTACACCTTC. It encodes CASSKRDREMGYGYTF. The V call is TRBV19, the J call TRBJ1-2; TRBD1 agrees at 9 bases. This CDR3 is built from 16 residues. The germline CDR1 and CDR2 sequences are LNHDA and SQIVND (reference sequence). With 4 bases clipped from V and 5 bases from J, the junction kept 11 bases outside the gene matches.

This clonotype came up many times. The chain employs TRBV15 and TRBJ1-5; TRBD1 matches at 7 bases. The CDR3 is 17 residues long. Germline V gives CDR1 LNHNV, CDR2 YYDKDF (reference sequence). The V segment lost 6 bases and the J segment 0 bases; nucleotides outside the gene matches: 11. CDR3 bases: TGTGCCACCAGGATGGACAGGATATTATATAGCAATCAGCCCCAGCATTTT. Its translation is CATRMDRILYSNQPQHF.

This clonotype occurred a few times. The chain carries TRBV10-3 and TRBJ2-3; possible D gene TRBD2, 6 bases. V was pared by 4 bases and J by 5 bases, with 7 bases between. The CDR3 runs to 12 residues. From germline, CDR1 is ENHRY and CDR2 SYGVKD. The CDR3 loop is CAISASEDTQYF. For the CDR3, the DNA is TGTGCCATCAGTGCTAGCGAAGATACGCAGTATTTT.